These 17 T cell receptor beta chains originate from one sample sequenced in a study of human T cells and chemical hapten exposure. One entry per CDR3 protein, called by TCRdb with MiXCR from the RACE reads. The table lists around 120,000 distinct CDR3 sequences, roughly 14% of them singletons. Described time point: pre-sensitization, week 0. Treatment described: therapeutic diphenylcyclopropenone sensitization with weekly scalp DPC. The sample in question was whole blood, obtained in connection with sensitization to the hapten diphenylcyclopropenone (DPC). The source is a woman younger than 35 with alopecia areata. Some clones in this sample may be carry-over from other donors' samples.

The chain couples TRBV12-3 or TRBV12-4 to TRBJ2-5, with D perhaps matching TRBD2 (6 bases). Trimming took off 3 bases at V and 2 bases at J, with 13 bases between the two ends. The CDR3 extends over 15 amino acids. The chain's CDR3 is CASSFIGGSQETQYF. Here the CDR3 DNA reads TGTGCCAGCAGTTTCATCGGGGGTTCTCAAGAGACCCAGTACTTC.

This clonotype was recorded at least ten times. The rearrangement joins TRBV28 to TRBJ1-1; TRBD1 is a possible D gene (6 bases). The CDR3 runs to 13 residues. Germline CDR1 and CDR2: MDHEN and SYDVKM. Deletions cut 5 bases from V and 0 bases from J, with 7 bases between. CDR3 residues: CASSTGLNTEAFF. The CDR3 DNA reads as TGTGCCAGCAGTACAGGGCTGAACACTGAAGCTTTCTTT.

The chain is built from TRBV12-3 or TRBV12-4 and TRBJ2-3; D unclear. The V end was cut by 2 bases, the J end by 1 base, with 7 bases between. This CDR3 comprises 14 residues. In DNA form, the CDR3 reads TGTGCCAGCAGTTTAAGGTTGGGCACAGATACGCAGTATTTT. Its translation is CASSLRLGTDTQYF.

This clonotype was recorded a few times. The V gene is TRBV4-3, the J gene TRBJ2-3; perhaps TRBD2 as D (6 bases). Germline CDR1 LGHNA, CDR2 YSLEER. The CDR3 is 17 amino acids. V lost 1 base to trimming and J lost 0 bases, with 14 bases between them. In DNA form, the CDR3 reads TGCGCCAGCAGCCAAGGATGGGGCGGGGCAAGCACAGATACGCAGTATTTT. It translates to CASSQGWGGASTDTQYF.

The chain has TRBV2 and TRBJ2-3; 9 positions match TRBD2. CDR3 length equals 18 residues. J was trimmed by 1 base and V by 2 bases; bases with no gene match: 10. CDR1 and CDR2 (germline): SNHLY, FYNNEI. The CDR3: CASSELVSERGGTDTQYF. In nucleotides, the CDR3 is TGTGCCAGCAGTGAACTCGTGTCGGAGCGGGGGGGCACAGATACGCAGTATTTT.

This clonotype has a handful of counts. This chain uses TRBV10-3 with TRBJ1-2; perhaps TRBD1 as D (6 bases). Trimming removed 4 bases from V and 4 bases from J, with 13 bases in between. Looked up from germline, CDR1 is ENHRY and CDR2 is SYGVKD. The CDR3 has 14 amino acids. CDR3: CAISATGVSYGYTF. CDR3 DNA: TGTGCCATCAGTGCGACAGGCGTTTCCTATGGCTACACCTTC.

The chain links TRBV7-2 to TRBJ2-3; D may be TRBD2 (5 bases). The CDR3 has 15 amino acids. V was pared by 5 bases and J by 1 base, with 13 bases between. CDR1 is SGHTA, CDR2 FQGNSA, per germline. DNA for the CDR3: TGTGCCAGCAGCCCTAGCCGAGCGGGCACAGATACGCAGTATTTT. It codes for CASSPSRAGTDTQYF.

This clonotype has more than one count but fewer than ten. The chain links TRBV6-2 or TRBV6-3 to TRBJ2-7, with D maybe TRBD1 (6 bases). The ends were cut back, 0 bases at V and 7 bases at J, with 13 bases in the middle. The germline CDR1 and CDR2 sequences are MNHEY and SVGEGT. CDR3 size: 14 residues. The CDR3 DNA reads TGTGCCAGCAGTTACTCACCAGGGGCGAGTGAGCAGTACTTC. Translated: CASSYSPGASEQYF.

This clonotype was picked up many times. The gene calls are TRBV25-1 and TRBJ2-1; a possible D gene is TRBD2 (6 bases). This CDR3 is built from 13 residues. Germline V gene lookup returns CDR1 MGHDK and CDR2 SYGVNS. The germline V and J ends were trimmed by 7 bases and 5 bases, with 12 bases remaining between them. CDR3 nucleotide sequence: TGTGCCAGCACGGGGGTCCTGGACAATGAGCAGTTCTTC. It is translated as CASTGVLDNEQFF. Filled out from reference TRBV25-1 and TRBJ2-1, the complete variable domain reads EADIYQTPRYLVIGTGKKITLECSQTMGHDKMYWYQQDPGMELHLIHYSYGVNSTEKGDLSSESTVSRIRTEHFPLTLESARPSHTSQYLCASTGVLDNEQFFGPGTRLTVL.

At least ten counts were recorded for this clonotype. The chain recombines TRBV5-4 with TRBJ2-2, with 8 bases identical to TRBD1. Trimming at V came to 3 bases and at J to 3 bases, leaving 7 bases not matched to a gene. The length of the CDR3 is 16 residues. Germline CDR1 and CDR2: SGHNT and YYREEE (reference sequence). The CDR3 nucleotides are TGTGCCAGCAGCTCCTACAGGGGGGCGGACACCGGGGAGCTGTTTTTT. Translating gives CASSSYRGADTGELFF.

V usage is TRBV12-3 or TRBV12-4 and J usage is TRBJ2-2, with 7 bases that match TRBD1. This CDR3 has 13 amino acids. Trimming at V came to 6 bases and at J to 4 bases, leaving 2 bases not matched to a gene. CDR3 nucleotides: TGTGCCAGCAGCCGACAGGGCACCGGGGAGCTGTTTTTT. This codes for CASSRQGTGELFF.

The chain uses TRBV4-2 and TRBJ2-5; weak D call: TRBD2 (7 bases). CDR3 length: 14 amino acids. Germline V gene lookup returns CDR1 LGHNA and CDR2 YNFKEQ. Trimming removed 0 bases at V and 5 bases at J, with 10 bases between. In nucleotides, the CDR3 is TGTGCCAGCAGCCAAGATGCGGGGGCCGAGACCCAGTACTTC. The encoded protein is CASSQDAGAETQYF.

The rearrangement links TRBV19 to TRBJ2-3, with 10 bases matching TRBD2. CDR1 and CDR2 from the germline V gene are LNHDA and SQIVND (reference sequence). The trim removed 4 bases at V and 4 bases at J, leaving 23 bases unmatched. This CDR3 spans 21 amino acids. In nucleotides, the CDR3 is TGTGCCAGTAGTACCCTCGGGAGCGGGCAGCGGGGGGGCCAAGGACCAGATACGCAGTATTTT. Amino acid sequence: CASSTLGSGQRGGQGPDTQYF. The full variable domain, completed using reference TRBV19 and TRBJ2-3, is DGGITQSPKYLFRKEGQNVTLSCEQNLNHDAMYWYRQDPGQGLRLIYYSQIVNDFQKGDIAEGYSVSREKKESFPLTVTSAQKNPTAFYLCASSTLGSGQRGGQGPDTQYFGPGTRLTVL.

This clonotype was detected a few times. The chain couples TRBV20-1 to TRBJ1-5; D is perhaps TRBD1 (5 bases). The CDR3 extends over 14 amino acids. Germline V gene sequence: CDR1 DFQATT, CDR2 SNEGSKA (reference sequence). The V end lost 3 bases, the J end lost 4 bases, and 13 bases lay between the germline ends. The CDR3 nucleotides are TGCAGTGCTAGGGAGACAGCAGGAAATCAGCCCCAGCATTTT. Its translation: CSARETAGNQPQHF.

This clonotype was detected many times. The gene calls are TRBV11-2 and TRBJ2-1; the match to TRBD2 covers 11 bases. The length of the CDR3 is 16 residues. Germline CDR1 and CDR2: SGHAT and FQNNGV. The junction had 9 bases not matched to a gene; V was cut back by 5 bases and J by 6 bases. CDR3 coding DNA: TGTGCCAGCAGCCTTCGGATAGCGGGGGGGCCCAATGAGCAGTTCTTC. Protein: CASSLRIAGGPNEQFF.

The chain couples TRBV5-6 to TRBJ1-2; TRBD1 is a possible D gene (5 bases). Trimming removed 5 bases at V and 3 bases at J, with 26 bases between. CDR3 length: 18 amino acids. Germline CDR1 and CDR2: SGHDT and YYEEEE. CDR3 protein: CASRPTGASGVKDYGYTF. For the CDR3, the DNA is TGTGCCAGCAGACCCACCGGGGCATCCGGAGTCAAGGACTATGGCTACACCTTC. Combining the CDR3 with reference TRBV5-6 and TRBJ1-2 gives the whole variable domain DAGVTQSPTHLIKTRGQQVTLRCSPKSGHDTVSWYQQALGQGPQFIFQYYEEEERQRGNFPDRFSGHQFPNYSSELNVNALLLGDSALYLCASRPTGASGVKDYGYTFGSGTRLTVV.

The chain employs TRBV28 and TRBJ1-2, with 7 positions matching TRBD1. The CDR3 sequence is 14 residues long. V trimming: 7 bases; J trimming: 5 bases; junction bases outside the gene matches: 10. Germline V gene data show CDR1 as MDHEN and CDR2 as SYDVKM. The CDR3: CASIEGQLSYGYTF. The CDR3 region has the DNA TGTGCCAGCATAGAGGGACAGCTTTCTTATGGCTACACCTTC.